This record covers a single T cell receptor beta chain. Its antigen is still unknown. Trimming took 1 base from V and 6 from J, leaving 16 bases between them. The CDR3 consists of 15 residues. Germline values: CDR1 LGHNA, CDR2 YSLEER. During its preparation, the TCRbeta library received unique molecular identifiers. TCRdb passed the PCR reads through MiXCR, listing each CDR3 protein once. The sample contains 500,000 to 650,000 distinct CDR3 sequences, 10% to 15% of which appear only once. This sample stems from a study of T-cell reconstitution after alpha-beta-depleted transplantation in children. Whole-study findings and limits: The study reportedly traced alpha-beta T cells about two months after transplant to several hundred expanded graft clones. Where some patients showed high TCRbeta diversity at day 60, it came from recipient T cells and thymic progenitors that had survived. T-cell counts and diversity at one year post-transplant came mainly from newly produced T cells.

Sequencing was performed on PBMCs, mostly from graft donor cells, taken 360 days after TCRalphabeta/CD19-depleted stem cell transplant. This chain connects TRBV4-3 to TRBJ2-7; D perhaps matches TRBD2 (6 bases). This receptor was taken from a male patient younger than 18 who had a stem cell transplant for acute myeloid leukemia, so the T cells may come from the graft donor. The CDR3 reads CASSQGISGSTEQYF. CDR3 bases: TGCGCCAGCAGCCAAGGAATTAGCGGTTCCACCGAGCAGTACTTC.